This is a list of T cell receptor beta chains from one sample in a study of technical replicates of blood from a handful of donors. Only in-frame clones appear in the TCRdb table, and some are missing; sequencing was by immunoSEQ multiplex PCR. The table has 60,000 to 90,000 clones, roughly 90% seen once; the top ten hold over 0.35%. The material sequenced was T cells isolated from PBMCs. These receptor sequences come from a human donor in good health. Both conserved end residues are trimmed from each CDR3. Fields, in order: V gene, clone size, CDR3 protein. A clone size is listed for some rows: how often the clone was seen (once, few, many), or a class if it is expanded.

V: TRBV5-4; size: -; CDR3: ASRIGGDTDTQY
V: TRBV28; size: -; CDR3: ASSLVINEQY
V: TRBV9; size: -; CDR3: ASSVWDSSKDIQY
V: TRBV19; size: -; CDR3: ASSIGGQGSVAQH
V: TRBV5-1; size: -; CDR3: ASSPETGVGELF
V: TRBV19; size: -; CDR3: ASSIFWTDYGYT
V: TRBV4-3; size: -; CDR3: ASSQARGRPQH
V: TRBV10-2; size: -; CDR3: ASSDRGDQPQH
V: TRBV6-6; size: -; CDR3: ASSSSRNIYEQY
V: TRBV27; size: -; CDR3: ASSLSIQGSDGYT
V: TRBV10-3; size: -; CDR3: AISEQGPYEQF
V: TRBV27; size: -; CDR3: ASTYTGTSHNEQF
V: TRBV7-9; size: -; CDR3: ASSLYGAYNEQF
V: TRBV11-3; size: -; CDR3: ASSQAGGPYEQY
V: TRBV2; size: -; CDR3: ASWEAGYNEQF
V: TRBV5-4; size: -; CDR3: ASSLVSGGVTEQY
V: TRBV10-3; size: few; CDR3: AISDRAPEAF
V: TRBV6-6; size: -; CDR3: ASSSLLYEQY
V: TRBV10-1; size: -; CDR3: ASSDSGRAQETQY
V: TRBV28; size: -; CDR3: ASSPSKRDSQF
V: TRBV19; size: -; CDR3: ASTLGQGVGVRAF
V: TRBV9; size: -; CDR3: ASSVRSGDTEAF
V: TRBV29-1; size: -; CDR3: SAETGEGTDTQY
V: TRBV7-8; size: -; CDR3: ASSLRLREVGYEQY
V: TRBV6-1; size: -; CDR3: ASSEGQALTDTQY
V: TRBV6-1; size: few; CDR3: ASSEALAPEAF
V: TRBV7-8; size: -; CDR3: ASSFPRELTDTQY
V: TRBV5-8; size: -; CDR3: ASSFFGQGVTEAF
V: TRBV11-2; size: -; CDR3: ASSLIEGGWVNTEAF
V: TRBV28; size: once; CDR3: ASRGTGNQPQH
V: TRBV4-2; size: -; CDR3: ASSQYGGELF
V: TRBV5-1; size: once; CDR3: ASSSGTGRQETQY
V: TRBV5-1; size: -; CDR3: ASSLELVSGDTQY
V: TRBV7-9; size: -; CDR3: AGGGSNQPQH
V: TRBV11-3; size: -; CDR3: ASSEGLARYNEQF
V: TRBV11-3; size: -; CDR3: ASSFSGGQGTEAF
V: TRBV19; size: -; CDR3: ASSERQGAYEQY
V: TRBV19; size: -; CDR3: ASSPGQGNTEAF
V: TRBV27; size: once; CDR3: ASSQDRGISTDTQY
V: TRBV19; size: once; CDR3: ASSIDREGTGELF
V: TRBV18; size: -; CDR3: ASSPPASGNYEQY
V: TRBV15; size: -; CDR3: ATSRGDREGDEQY
V: TRBV13; size: -; CDR3: ASSSGGTSGGTDTQY
V: TRBV9; size: -; CDR3: ASSVGGTGELF
V: TRBV6-1; size: -; CDR3: ASSTRQIGSTEAF
V: TRBV30; size: once; CDR3: AWSEGLSGREQF
V: TRBV10-3; size: -; CDR3: AISGEGQGGGKLF
V: TRBV5-1; size: -; CDR3: ASSLSEGQGYNEQF
V: TRBV6-6; size: -; CDR3: ASSHPGGNGAGELF
V: TRBV11-2; size: -; CDR3: ASSLAGGGQPQH
V: TRBV19; size: -; CDR3: ASSAGQYYEQY
V: TRBV4-3; size: -; CDR3: ASSQDKSYRGKDMNTEAF
V: TRBV6-5; size: -; CDR3: ASSYFYRGRGEKLF